A selection of T cell receptor beta chains follows, all from one sample in a study of Ad26.COV2.S vaccination and SARS-CoV-2 variants. The table came from immunoSEQ multiplex PCR; TCRdb's copy has only in-frame clones and leaves some out. This table holds some 180,000 clones, 70% to 90% found once. The sequencing here drew on peripheral blood, taken after recovery from COVID-19. The source is a human donor who had recovered from COVID-19. CDR3s include the opening cysteine and the closing phenylalanine or tryptophan. Fields, in order: V gene, clone size, J gene, D gene, CDR3 protein, CDR3 DNA. A D gene is named only where the DNA matches it firmly. The size field is filled for only some rows; it gives once, few, many or a size class.

>TRBV12-5|once|TRBJ2-1|TRBD1
CASGLVTGQYNEQFF
TGTGCTAGTGGTTTGGTAACGGGACAGTACAATGAGCAGTTCTTC
>TRBV9|NA|TRBJ2-7|TRBD2
CASSAGLAEPREQYF
TGTGCCAGCAGCGCGGGACTAGCGGAGCCCCGAGAGCAGTACTTC
>TRBV21-1|NA|TRBJ1-2|NA
CASKRGQRNYGYTF
TGTGCCAGCAAACGGGGACAGCGGAACTATGGCTACACCTTC
>TRBV7-3|few|TRBJ2-1|TRBD2
CASSWTSGGAVEQFF
TGTGCCAGCAGCTGGACTAGCGGGGGGGCGGTTGAGCAGTTCTTC
>TRBV6-1|NA|TRBJ2-2|TRBD2
CASSGRLAGGHGELFF
TGTGCCAGCAGTGGTAGACTAGCGGGAGGGCACGGGGAGCTGTTTTTT
>TRBV27|NA|TRBJ1-2|TRBD1
CASSSPGTGGLGYTF
TGTGCCAGCAGTTCCCCCGGGACAGGGGGCTTGGGCTACACCTTC
>TRBV30|NA|TRBJ1-3|NA
CAWSASSGSTIYF
TGTGCCTGGAGCGCGAGCTCTGGAAGCACCATATATTTT
>TRBV29-1|NA|TRBJ1-4|NA
CSVGGEKLFF
TGCAGCGTTGGAGGGGAAAAACTGTTTTTT
>TRBV6-5|NA|TRBJ1-2|NA
CASSHSGDYGYTF
TGTGCCAGCAGCCACTCAGGGGACTATGGCTACACCTTC
>TRBV18|NA|TRBJ2-5|TRBD2
CASSLTSYEAQYF
TGTGCCAGCTCACTGACTAGCTATGAAGCCCAGTACTTC
>TRBV20-1|NA|TRBJ2-7|NA
CSATGGGEQYF
TGCAGTGCTACCGGGGGTGGGGAGCAGTACTTC
>TRBV9|NA|TRBJ2-1|NA
CASSVGLSSSYNEQFF
TGTGCCAGCAGCGTTGGACTCTCGAGCTCCTACAATGAGCAGTTCTTC
>TRBV11-3|NA|TRBJ2-5|NA
CASSSMGQETQYF
TGTGCCAGCAGCTCAATGGGCCAAGAGACCCAGTACTTC
>TRBV28|NA|TRBJ1-4|TRBD1
CASSLLQGAREKLFF
TGTGCCAGCAGTCTCCTACAGGGGGCGCGGGAAAAACTGTTTTTT
>TRBV27|NA|TRBJ2-7|NA
CASSLTTGWEQYF
TGTGCCAGCAGTTTGACGACAGGCTGGGAGCAGTACTTC
>TRBV6-2/TRBV6-3|NA|TRBJ2-7|NA
CASSHRRGSSYEQYF
TGTGCCAGCAGCCACCGACGGGGAAGCTCCTACGAGCAGTACTTC
>TRBV6-5|NA|TRBJ1-2|NA
CASSPGDYGYTF
TGTGCCAGCAGTCCAGGGGACTATGGCTACACCTTC
>TRBV5-1|NA|TRBJ2-3|NA
CASSAMGLGLADTQYF
TGCGCCAGCAGCGCCATGGGCCTAGGGTTGGCAGATACGCAGTATTTT
>TRBV4-2|NA|TRBJ2-1|NA
CASSQDKHFRNEQFF
TGTGCCAGCAGCCAAGATAAGCATTTTCGGAATGAGCAGTTCTTC
>TRBV7-9|NA|TRBJ2-1|TRBD2
CASSATGLAGEQFF
TGTGCCAGCAGCGCTACGGGACTAGCGGGCGAGCAGTTCTTC
>TRBV2|NA|TRBJ1-1|TRBD1
CASNPNRGTEAFF
TGTGCCAGCAATCCCAACAGGGGGACTGAAGCTTTCTTT
>TRBV7-8|NA|TRBJ2-5|NA
CASSSGAPRPTETQYF
TGTGCCAGCAGCTCGGGGGCACCGCGCCCCACAGAGACCCAGTACTTC
>TRBV12-3/TRBV12-4|NA|TRBJ2-1|TRBD2
CASSRTSEYEQFF
TGTGCCAGCAGCAGGACTAGCGAGTATGAGCAGTTCTTC
>TRBV2|NA|TRBJ1-1|NA
CASSVNPGHRATEAFF
TGTGCCAGCAGTGTCAATCCCGGGCACAGGGCCACTGAAGCTTTCTTT
>TRBV4-1|NA|TRBJ2-6|NA
CASSQGVPGSGANVLTF
TGCGCCAGCAGCCAAGGAGTACCAGGGTCCGGGGCCAACGTCCTGACTTTC
>TRBV1|NA|TRBJ1-1|NA
CTSSQVEGADTEAFF
TGCACCAGCAGCCAAGTTGAGGGGGCTGACACTGAAGCTTTCTTT
>TRBV6-5|once|TRBJ1-6|NA
CASSLASQGSSSPLHF
TGTGCCAGCAGTTTAGCCTCACAGGGTTCGTCTTCACCCCTCCACTTT
>TRBV18|NA|TRBJ1-5|NA
CASSPRGGQPQHF
TGTGCCAGCTCACCTAGGGGTGGTCAGCCCCAGCATTTT
>TRBV29-1|NA|TRBJ1-1|NA
CSAGFLNTEAFF
TGCAGCGCGGGATTTTTGAACACTGAAGCTTTCTTT
>TRBV5-5|NA|TRBJ1-2|NA
CASSLEGTLSGYTF
TGTGCCAGCAGCTTGGAGGGGACCCTGAGTGGCTACACCTTC
>TRBV12-3/TRBV12-4|NA|TRBJ2-5|NA
CASSLAPQETQYF
TGTGCCAGCAGTTTAGCTCCTCAAGAGACCCAGTACTTC
>TRBV27|NA|TRBJ2-7|NA
CASSLSARPGTDEQYF
TGTGCCAGCAGTTTATCTGCCCGTCCGGGAACGGACGAGCAGTACTTC
>TRBV4-1|NA|TRBJ1-4|NA
CASSHIWEGGLNEKLFF
TGCGCCAGCAGCCACATATGGGAGGGCGGACTTAATGAAAAACTGTTTTTT
>TRBV24-1|NA|TRBJ2-1|NA
CATSDRRGRDEQFF
TGTGCCACCAGTGACCGGCGGGGACGGGATGAGCAGTTCTTC
>TRBV5-1|NA|TRBJ1-1|TRBD1
CASSLAGTAYMNTEAFF
TGCGCCAGCAGCTTAGCCGGGACAGCATATATGAACACTGAAGCTTTCTTT
>TRBV30|NA|TRBJ2-5|NA
CAWSTETQYF
TGTGCCTGGAGTACGGAGACCCAGTACTTC
>TRBV12-3/TRBV12-4|NA|TRBJ1-2|TRBD1
CASSIRTGGGYTF
TGTGCCAGCAGTATTAGGACAGGAGGAGGCTACACCTTC
>TRBV18|NA|TRBJ1-1|NA
CASSPNIRDTEAFF
TGTGCCAGCTCACCTAATATCAGGGACACTGAAGCTTTCTTT
>TRBV2|NA|TRBJ2-5|TRBD1
CASSRTGEETQYF
TGTGCCAGCAGTAGGACAGGGGAGGAGACCCAGTACTTC
>TRBV4-1|NA|TRBJ1-2|NA
CASSHPLWDRRANYGYTF
NA
>TRBV15|NA|TRBJ2-5|NA
CATAWGTGETQYF
TGTGCCACCGCCTGGGGAACCGGGGAGACCCAGTACTTC
>TRBV23-1|NA|TRBJ2-7|TRBD1
CASSQGQDRTYEQYF
TGCGCCAGCAGTCAGGGACAGGACCGCACCTACGAGCAGTACTTC
>TRBV5-6|NA|TRBJ1-2|NA
CASSFGQNYGYTF
TGTGCCAGCAGCTTCGGTCAGAACTATGGCTACACCTTC